This T cell receptor beta chain was documented in a study of vaccination and CD4 T cells after COVID-19. Sequenced with the Oncomine TCR Beta short-read assay was DNA taken from cultured CD4+ T cells. TCRdb recomputed calls from the PCR reads with MiXCR, one row per CDR3 protein. The table has about 19,000 distinct CDR3 sequences, roughly 24% seen once; the top ten hold approximately 8.6%. A word on this clonotype: The antigen is undetermined.

Treatment reported: roughly 10-day PBMC culture with coronavirus spike peptide pools or control peptides (ViraFEST assay). The V end was cut by 4 bases, the J end by 3 bases, with 16 bases between. From germline, CDR1 is DFQATT and CDR2 SNEGSKA (reference sequence). This CDR3 comprises 15 residues. Sequenced input: cultured CD4+ T cells from blood. The gene calls are TRBV20-1 and TRBJ1-5; D may be TRBD1 (6 bases). The clonotype comes from a human donor with COVID-19. In nucleotides, the CDR3 is TGCAGTGCTATGCGGGGGGCCGGTAACAATCAGCCCCAGCATTTT. Translation: CSAMRGAGNNQPQHF.